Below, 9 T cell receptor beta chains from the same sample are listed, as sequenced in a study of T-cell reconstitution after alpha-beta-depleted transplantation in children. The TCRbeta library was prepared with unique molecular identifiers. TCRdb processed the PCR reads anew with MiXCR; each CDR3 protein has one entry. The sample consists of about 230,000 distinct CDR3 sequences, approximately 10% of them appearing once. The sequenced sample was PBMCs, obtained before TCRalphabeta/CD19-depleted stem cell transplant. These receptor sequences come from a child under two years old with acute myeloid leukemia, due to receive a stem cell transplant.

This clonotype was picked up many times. The CDR3, as DNA: TGTGCCACCAGTGATTCTTTTACAGGTCCCCGGGAGCTGTTTTTT. Encoded protein: CATSDSFTGPRELFF. The chain links TRBV24-1 to TRBJ2-2; possibly TRBD1 for D (5 bases). Germline CDR1 reads KGHDR; CDR2 reads SFDVKD. The CDR3 covers 15 residues. Trimming took 2 bases from V and 9 from J, leaving 15 bases between them.

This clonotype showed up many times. Here the CDR3 DNA reads TGCGCCAGCAGCATGTCGCTAGCGGGAGGGGGAGAGACCCAGTACTTC. Translated: CASSMSLAGGGETQYF. J is TRBJ2-5 and V is TRBV5-1; 12 bases match TRBD2. Germline V gives CDR1 SGHRS, CDR2 YFSETQ. The CDR3 is made up of 16 amino acids. Unmatched junction bases numbered 8, after V lost 4 bases and J lost 4 bases.

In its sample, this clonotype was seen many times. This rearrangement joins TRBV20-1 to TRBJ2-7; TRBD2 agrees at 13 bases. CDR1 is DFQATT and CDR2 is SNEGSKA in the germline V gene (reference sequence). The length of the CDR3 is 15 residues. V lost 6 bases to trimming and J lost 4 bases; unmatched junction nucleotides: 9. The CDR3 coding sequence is TGCAGTGCGCCGATTTGGACTAGCGGGAGATACGAGCAGTACTTC. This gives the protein CSAPIWTSGRYEQYF.

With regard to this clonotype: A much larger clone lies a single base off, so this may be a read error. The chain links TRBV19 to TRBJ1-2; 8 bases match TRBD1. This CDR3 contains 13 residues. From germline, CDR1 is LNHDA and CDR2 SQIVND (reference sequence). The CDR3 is CASSIRDRSGDTF. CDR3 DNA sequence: TGTGCCAGTAGCATCCGGGACAGGTCTGGCGACACCTTC.

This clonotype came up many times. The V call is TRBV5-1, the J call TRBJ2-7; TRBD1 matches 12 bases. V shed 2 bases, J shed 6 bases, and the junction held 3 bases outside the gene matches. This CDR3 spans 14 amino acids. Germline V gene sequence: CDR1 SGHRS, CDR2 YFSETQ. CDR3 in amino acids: CASSFGTGGVEQYF. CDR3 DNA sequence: TGCGCCAGCAGCTTCGGGACAGGGGGCGTCGAGCAGTACTTC.

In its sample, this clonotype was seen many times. The CDR3 loop reads CASSMLRDTEAFF. The CDR3 nucleotides are TGTGCCAGCAGCATGCTCAGGGATACTGAAGCTTTCTTT. J is TRBJ1-1 and V is TRBV7-3; D is perhaps TRBD1 (5 bases). The CDR3 runs to 13 residues. Germline CDR1 reads SGHTA; CDR2 reads FQGTGA. V was pared by 5 bases and J by 5 bases, with 12 bases between.

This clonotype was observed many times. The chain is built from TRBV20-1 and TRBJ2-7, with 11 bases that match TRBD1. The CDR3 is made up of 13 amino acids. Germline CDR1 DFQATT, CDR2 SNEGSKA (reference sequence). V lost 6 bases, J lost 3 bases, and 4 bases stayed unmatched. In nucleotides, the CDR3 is TGCAGTGCCACCGGGACAGGGGGCTACGAGCAGTACTTC. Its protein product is CSATGTGGYEQYF.

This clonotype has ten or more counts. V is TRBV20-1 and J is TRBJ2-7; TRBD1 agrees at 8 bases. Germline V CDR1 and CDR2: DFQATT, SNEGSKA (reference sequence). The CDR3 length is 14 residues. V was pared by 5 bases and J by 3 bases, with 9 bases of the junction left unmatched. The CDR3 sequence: CSASRTGLRYEQYF. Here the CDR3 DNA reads TGCAGTGCTTCCAGGACAGGGTTACGCTACGAGCAGTACTTC.

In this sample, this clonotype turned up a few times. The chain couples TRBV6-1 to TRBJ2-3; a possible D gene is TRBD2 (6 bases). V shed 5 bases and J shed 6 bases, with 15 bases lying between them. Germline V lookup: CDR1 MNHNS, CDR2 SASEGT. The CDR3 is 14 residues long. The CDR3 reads CASSTRTEGDTQYF. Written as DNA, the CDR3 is TGTGCCAGCAGTACCCGGACGGAGGGGGATACGCAGTATTTT.